The present entry profiles one T cell receptor (beta chain) with its context. Its antigen remains unidentified. HCMV serostatus was determined by detecting HCMV-specific IgG in serum with a commercial ELISA kit. Ficoll density gradient centrifugation was used to isolate peripheral blood mononuclear cells from blood. This specimen comes from a study of T cells expressing NK-cell markers (dated by TCRdb to the early 2020s). General notes on the study: TCR beta-chain repertoires were profiled in sorted CD3+CD56+NKG2C+, CD3+CD56+NKG2C- and CD3+CD56-NKG2C+ T-cell subsets from several donors. Seven of the eight sequenced donors were HCMV-seropositive and one was HCMV-seronegative. The study sequenced eight donors, all healthy volunteers chosen at random: three men and five women. Sequencing of the libraries produced 2 x 150 bp reads on Illumina HiSeq 2000/2500, MiSeq or NextSeq.

Overall results and qualifications from the work: For five or six donors, the dominant CD3+CD56+NKG2C+ clonotypes were among the top 10 CD8+ clonotypes and accounted for 1.0-7.0% of CD8+ T cells. It remained unclear whether the expanded NKG2C-expressing T cell clones were specific for HCMV antigens. Those dominant clonotypes were again the most abundant among CD3+CD56-NKG2C+ cells in several donors, at 28.3-60.1%.

The instrument given in TCRdb is Illumina HiSeq 2000. TCR beta cDNA libraries were made by 5'RACE template switching that added a universal primer site and unique molecular identifiers. cDNA synthesis was primed from the TCR beta constant segment and was followed by two successive PCR amplification steps. The authors' pipeline ran thus. MIGEC handled demultiplexing of the reads and grouping by UMI, while MiTCR was used to assemble and quantify clonotypes. To exclude erroneous sequences, only TCR cDNA sequences supported by at least two reads were retained. The tcR package was used for downstream repertoire analysis, and clonotypes were matched across fractions by CDR3 nucleotide sequence plus V segment. Antigen specificity was annotated against VDJdb with VDJmatch, allowing one amino acid substitution in CDR3. Following reprocessing of the reads by TCRdb, the data hold one row per CDR3 protein sequence and no DNA is available. The V and J calls reflect TCRdb's pipeline rather than the authors' work. This sample's table has entries for about 260,000 distinct CDR3 sequences. The top ten constitute about 0.4% of the sample.

CDR1 SQVTM and CDR2 ANQGSEA were looked up in the germline V gene. The CDR3 spans 14 residues, from the cysteine through the phenylalanine. A DNA sequence was not provided. This chain is built from TRBV29-1 and TRBJ2-3; TCRdb picks TRBD2, but there is no DNA to check that call. The TCR was taken from a man younger than 35 in good health. Donor details come from another sample of the same person, matched by shared clones. The sequenced sample was blood T cells: a sorted CD56 or NKG2C T cell subset, CD4+ or CD8+ T cells, or bulk PBMC T cells (not recorded which). CDR3 region: CSGTGTSGTDTQYF.